The 32 T cell receptor beta chains below come from one sample, sequenced in a study of T cells after yellow fever vaccination (dated by TCRdb to the late 2010s). Library prep was done by 5' RACE. Data came from an Illumina NovaSeq 6000. TCRdb reran the public reads through fastp at Q25 and MiXCR, keeping productive beta chains. Rows are combined by CDR3 protein, so each entry shows the most common genes and DNA. Present in this sample are approximately 170,000 distinct CDR3 sequences, approximately 11% of which were seen just once. The top ten clonotypes cover 30% to 45% of the sample. The treatment or condition label here, explained by the study, means: live attenuated yellow fever vaccine strain. The material sequenced was CD8+ T cells sorted from PBMCs, taken 15 days after the yellow fever booster vaccination. Receptors were obtained from a man younger than 30 who received the YFV17D yellow fever vaccine.

This clonotype was seen a handful of times. The V call is TRBV10-3, the J call TRBJ2-5, with TRBD1 matching 7 bases. Trimming at V came to 6 bases and at J to 3 bases, leaving 10 bases not matched to a gene. Per germline, CDR1 ENHRY and CDR2 SYGVKD. CDR3 size: 15 residues. The CDR3 bases are TGTGCCATCAGATCTCCAGGGGGACCTAAAGAGACCCAGTACTTC. It yields the protein CAIRSPGGPKETQYF.

This clonotype was found many times. V and J are TRBV20-1 and TRBJ1-1, with 7 bases lining up with TRBD1. The germline V gene encodes CDR1 DFQATT and CDR2 SNEGSKA (reference sequence). This CDR3 has 12 amino acids. The trim removed 7 bases at V and 1 base at J, leaving 3 bases unmatched. DNA of the CDR3: TGCAGTGTTCGGACAGGGAACACTGAAGCTTTCTTT. This codes for CSVRTGNTEAFF.

This clonotype was counted a few times. V gene TRBV20-1 combines with J gene TRBJ2-7; TRBD2 matches at 10 bases. After removal of 7 bases from V and 2 bases from J, the junction contained 14 bases not matched to a gene. CDR1 is DFQATT, CDR2 SNEGSKA, per germline (reference sequence). This CDR3 region has 16 residues. This chain's CDR3 is CSGWGPLSGGTYEQYF. The CDR3 DNA sequence: TGCAGTGGCTGGGGACCGCTTAGCGGGGGGACCTACGAGCAGTACTTC.

The table lists this clonotype with a few counts. The chain has TRBV4-3 and TRBJ1-2; 7 nucleotides line up with TRBD1. The junction had 13 bases not matched to a gene; V was cut back by 6 bases and J by 9 bases. CDR3 length equals 14 residues. CDR1 is LGHNA and CDR2 is YSLEER in the germline V gene. The CDR3 protein is CASSRNRQGTRYTF. The CDR3 DNA follows: TGCGCCAGCAGTCGCAATAGACAGGGCACTCGCTACACCTTC.

The count of this clonotype is one. The gene calls are TRBV7-9 and TRBJ2-1; D gene ambiguous. Germline lookup yields CDR1 SEHNR and CDR2 FQNEAQ (reference sequence). The CDR3 consists of 13 residues. V lost 5 bases, J lost 6 bases, and 11 bases lay in between. The CDR3 DNA reads as TGTGCCAGCAGCCCAGACACACGCAATGAGCAGTTCTTC. Translating gives CASSPDTRNEQFF. The full variable domain, with the rest looked up from reference TRBV7-9 and TRBJ2-1, is DTGVSQNPRHKITKRGQNVTFRCDPISEHNRLYWYRQTLGQGPEFLTYFQNEAQLEKSRLLSDRFSAERPKGSFSTLEIQRTEQGDSAMYLCASSPDTRNEQFFGPGTRLTVL.

The gene calls are TRBV29-1 and TRBJ2-1; 16 bases fit TRBD2. After removal of 3 bases from V and 4 bases from J, the junction contained 15 bases not matched to a gene. CDR1 and CDR2 (germline): SQVTM, ANQGSEA. This CDR3 has 20 amino acids. CDR3 region: CSVEGGEGTSGGARYNEQFF. DNA of the CDR3: TGCAGCGTTGAGGGCGGAGAGGGGACTAGCGGGGGGGCCAGGTACAATGAGCAGTTCTTC.

CDR3 sequence reads: CASSLGDRVPDTQYF. CDR3 sequence (DNA): TGTGCCAGCAGTTTAGGGGACAGGGTACCAGATACGCAGTATTTT. The J gene is TRBJ2-3, the V gene TRBV12-3 or TRBV12-4, with TRBD1 identical over 9 bases. CDR3 length equals 15 residues. With 1 base clipped from V and 4 bases from J, the junction kept 3 bases outside the gene matches.

This sequence joins TRBV2 and TRBJ2-7; D gene unclear. The CDR3 loop spans 11 amino acids. In germline, CDR1 is SNHLY, CDR2 FYNNEI. The V end was cut by 6 bases, the J end by 5 bases, with 8 bases between. The CDR3 loop reads CASSPRNEQYF. Written as DNA, the CDR3 is TGTGCCAGCAGCCCTCGAAACGAGCAGTACTTC.

The chain has TRBV5-4 and TRBJ2-7, with 7 bases aligning to TRBD2. V lost 0 bases, J lost 2 bases, and 8 bases stayed unmatched. The V gene's germline CDR1 is SGHNT and CDR2 YYREEE (reference sequence). The CDR3 extends over 16 amino acids. The CDR3 DNA follows: TGTGCCAGCAGCTTGGGCCAGCGGGGCTCCCCCTACGAGCAGTACTTC. Protein sequence: CASSLGQRGSPYEQYF.

The rearrangement links TRBV12-3 or TRBV12-4 to TRBJ2-6; a weak D match, TRBD2 (6 bases). Trimming cost V 5 bases and J 2 bases, with 10 bases left between them. CDR3 length: 15 amino acids. For the CDR3, the DNA is TGTGCCAGCAGTCCCCGGGGGACTGGGGCCAACGTCCTGACTTTC. Protein product: CASSPRGTGANVLTF.

The rearrangement uses TRBV4-2 and TRBJ1-5; the match to TRBD1 covers 7 bases. The germline V gene has CDR1 LGHNA and CDR2 YNFKEQ. There are 15 residues in the CDR3. Trimming removed 4 bases from V and 5 bases from J; junction bases left unmatched: 8. This CDR3 reads CASSPFGTADQPQHF. The CDR3 DNA reads as TGTGCCAGCAGCCCTTTCGGGACAGCGGATCAGCCCCAGCATTTT.

The chain employs TRBV6-1 and TRBJ1-1, with TRBD1 matching 8 bases. Trimming at V came to 6 bases and at J to 2 bases, leaving 8 bases not matched to a gene. There are 15 residues in the CDR3. Looked up from germline, CDR1 is MNHNS and CDR2 is SASEGT. CDR3 region: CASRLMDRANTEAFF. The CDR3 nucleotides are TGTGCCAGCAGGCTGATGGACAGGGCCAACACTGAAGCTTTCTTT.

The rearrangement joins TRBV20-1 to TRBJ2-7, with D unclear. The germline CDR1 and CDR2 sequences are DFQATT and SNEGSKA (reference sequence). There are 13 residues in the CDR3. The V gene lost 2 bases and the J gene lost 3 bases, with 11 bases spanning the gap. For the CDR3, the DNA is TGCAGTGCTAGAATGCGTCAAAGCTACGAGCAGTACTTC. The encoded protein is CSARMRQSYEQYF.

There are many counts of this clonotype. The V call is TRBV7-9, the J call TRBJ2-7; possibly TRBD1 or TRBD2 for D (5 bases each). Germline assignment: CDR1 SEHNR and CDR2 FQNEAQ (reference sequence). This CDR3 comprises 14 residues. V shed 1 base and J shed 2 bases, with 9 bases lying between them. The CDR3 spells CASSLGDRPYEQYV. The CDR3 DNA reads as TGTGCCAGCAGCTTAGGGGACCGACCCTACGAGCAGTACGTC.

The table lists this clonotype with a few counts. The V and J genes are TRBV7-8 and TRBJ2-3; D ambiguous. The germline V gene encodes CDR1 SGHVS and CDR2 FQNEAQ. CDR3 length: 12 residues. The V gene lost 4 bases and the J gene lost 6 bases, with 8 bases spanning the gap. CDR3 sequence: CASSWYSDTQYF. DNA for the CDR3: TGTGCCAGCAGCTGGTACAGTGATACGCAGTATTTT.

There are many counts of this clonotype. DNA of the CDR3: TGTGCCAGCGGTCAAGGGGCGGGGGTAAGAGAGACCCAGTACTTC. This translates into CASGQGAGVRETQYF. The rearrangement uses TRBV12-3 or TRBV12-4 and TRBJ2-5, with 7 bases aligning to TRBD2. The trim removed 8 bases at V and 4 bases at J, leaving 13 bases unmatched. The CDR3 is 15 amino acids.

The rearrangement uses TRBV7-9 and TRBJ2-1, with D maybe TRBD2 (6 bases). Germline lookup yields CDR1 SEHNR and CDR2 FQNEAQ (reference sequence). V was clipped by 5 bases and J by 15 bases, with 17 bases between them. This CDR3 has 12 amino acids. Written as DNA, the CDR3 is TGTGCCAGCAGCCCGGGGGTCAATGAGATGTTCTTC. Protein sequence: CASSPGVNEMFF.

Only a few counts were recorded for this clonotype. The chain recombines TRBV11-2 with TRBJ2-1; D is ambiguous. Germline V CDR1 and CDR2: SGHAT, FQNNGV. This CDR3 is built from 11 residues. V lost 6 bases and J lost 10, with 10 bases in between. The CDR3 nucleotides read TGTGCCAGCAGGCGGTCGCGCGAGCAGTTCTTC. Its protein product is CASRRSREQFF.

CDR3 nucleotide sequence: TGTGCCAGCAGTTACTCGATCCGGGGGCCTGGCTACACCTTC. Encoded protein: CASSYSIRGPGYTF. V usage is TRBV6-5 and J usage is TRBJ1-2, with D perhaps matching TRBD1 (6 bases). With 0 bases removed from V and 7 bases from J, the gap between germline ends came to 12 bases. Germline CDR1 is MNHEY and CDR2 is SVGAGI. The CDR3 consists of 14 residues.

This clonotype was counted a few times. The chain links TRBV12-3 or TRBV12-4 to TRBJ2-5; D is unclear. Trimming pared 3 bases from V and 9 bases from J, leaving 11 bases between. The CDR3 contains 12 residues. The CDR3 sequence is CASSFAAKSQYF. DNA for the CDR3: TGTGCCAGCAGTTTTGCTGCCAAGTCCCAGTACTTC.

This clonotype has just a few counts. The rearrangement links TRBV9 to TRBJ2-3, with 10 bases aligning to TRBD2. With V trimmed by 0 bases and J by 6 bases, 10 bases remained unmatched. This CDR3 contains 17 residues. Germline V lookup: CDR1 SGDLS, CDR2 YYNGEE. The DNA for the CDR3 is TGTGCCAGCAGCGTAGAGGCTAGCGGGGGCCCTTTGGATACGCAGTATTTT. This encodes CASSVEASGGPLDTQYF.

This chain uses TRBV6-6 with TRBJ2-5, with TRBD1 matching 8 bases. The CDR3 has 19 amino acids. Germline trimming cut 0 bases from V and 5 bases from J; bases unmatched to any gene: 17. CDR1 is MNHNY, CDR2 SVGAGI, per germline (reference sequence). In DNA, the CDR3 is TGTGCCAGCAGTTACTCGGTATTAGGGGGGACAGGCGAATTCGAGACCCAGTACTTC. Translating gives CASSYSVLGGTGEFETQYF.

CDR3: CASSSVLSSYNEQFF. DNA for the CDR3: TGTGCCAGTAGCAGTGTCCTGAGCTCCTACAATGAGCAGTTCTTC. This chain joins TRBV19 and TRBJ2-1; no firm D call. The CDR3 has 15 residues. From germline, CDR1 is LNHDA and CDR2 SQIVND (reference sequence). Trimming pared 6 bases from V and 0 bases from J, leaving 12 bases between.

This chain connects TRBV4-1 to TRBJ2-7; D might be TRBD1 or TRBD2, each matching 5 bases. Trimming stripped 4 bases from V and 5 bases from J, with 12 bases between. From germline, CDR1 is MGHRA and CDR2 YSYEKL. The CDR3 covers 13 residues. This CDR3 reads CASSRTTGHEQYF. Written as DNA, the CDR3 is TGCGCCAGCAGCCGCACGACGGGGCACGAGCAGTACTTC.

V gene TRBV4-1 combines with J gene TRBJ2-7; D remains unclear. V lost 1 base to trimming and J lost 3 bases, with 16 bases between them. This CDR3 comprises 16 residues. CDR1 and CDR2 from the germline V gene are MGHRA and YSYEKL. CDR3 coding DNA: TGCGCCAGCAGCCAAGTTGGTAGGTCTGATTACTACGAGCAGTACTTC. Protein product: CASSQVGRSDYYEQYF.

This clonotype was recorded a few times. The chain uses TRBV4-2 and TRBJ2-7; D is ambiguous. The V gene lost 2 bases and the J gene lost 6 bases, with 8 bases spanning the gap. In germline, CDR1 is LGHNA, CDR2 YNFKEQ. The CDR3 contains 12 residues. This CDR3 reads CASSQSTAEQYF. CDR3 DNA: TGTGCCAGCAGCCAAAGTACAGCCGAGCAGTACTTC.

This clonotype was found a few times. This chain uses TRBV4-1 with TRBJ2-5, with 9 bases aligning to TRBD2. Germline assignment: CDR1 MGHRA and CDR2 YSYEKL. J lost 5 bases, V lost 1 base, and 11 bases had no gene match. This CDR3 region has 17 residues. This chain's CDR3 is CASSQGERGDPPETQYF. The CDR3 coding sequence is TGCGCCAGCAGCCAAGGAGAGCGGGGGGACCCTCCCGAGACCCAGTACTTC.

This clonotype was found a few times. The chain uses TRBV7-9 and TRBJ2-7, with D possibly called TRBD1 or TRBD2 (5 bases each). This CDR3 is 14 amino acids long. V lost 4 bases, J lost 5 bases, and 15 bases lay in between. The germline V gene encodes CDR1 SEHNR and CDR2 FQNEAQ (reference sequence). CDR3 loop: CASSSGFMGDEQYV. The CDR3 coding sequence is TGTGCCAGCAGCTCGGGGTTTATGGGGGACGAGCAGTACGTC.

This clonotype was found many times. The V call is TRBV4-1, the J call TRBJ2-7, with D tentatively TRBD1 (5 bases). This CDR3 is built from 12 residues. Germline assignment: CDR1 MGHRA and CDR2 YSYEKL. Trimming pared 8 bases from V and 4 bases from J, leaving 12 bases between. CDR3 protein: CASGSNRYEQYF. The CDR3 nucleotides are TGCGCCAGCGGGTCTAACAGGTACGAGCAGTACTTC.

This clonotype was seen many times. This chain links TRBV10-3 with TRBJ2-7, with unresolved D. Germline values: CDR1 ENHRY, CDR2 SYGVKD. V lost 4 bases and J lost 3, with 4 bases in between. The CDR3 consists of 11 residues. The CDR3 bases are TGTGCCATCAGTGCGGGCTACGAGCAGTACGTC. Its protein product is CAISAGYEQYV.

This clonotype has a handful of counts. The CDR3 region has the DNA TGTGCCACCAGTGATACGGGGCTTGGTACGCAGTATTTT. Protein product: CATSDTGLGTQYF. The genes are TRBV24-1 and TRBJ2-3; D is tentatively TRBD1 or TRBD2 (5 bases each). The CDR3 length is 13 residues. In germline, CDR1 is KGHDR, CDR2 SFDVKD. V was pared by 3 bases and J by 8 bases, with 11 bases between.

There are a few counts of this clonotype. DNA for the CDR3: TGTGCCAGCAGCACAGGGCCCACCTACGAGCAGTACTTC. Encoded protein: CASSTGPTYEQYF. The chain employs TRBV7-2 and TRBJ2-7; D possibly corresponds to TRBD1 (6 bases). CDR1 is SGHTA and CDR2 is FQGNSA in the germline V gene. This CDR3 has 13 residues. V was trimmed by 5 bases and J by 2 bases, leaving 10 bases between them.